The rows below give T cell receptor beta chains drawn from one sample of a study of cytomegalovirus exposure and HLA in healthy donors. Produced via immunoSEQ multiplex PCR; TCRdb's table is partial and in-frame only. The sample has approximately 140,000 clones, approximately 78% seen once. Sequencing was carried out using PBMCs. Every receptor here comes from a woman in her forties in good health and CMV-seropositive. The CDR3 runs from the conserved cysteine through the conserved F or W. The D gene is left open where the match is weak. Part of the rows lack a size; the others show once, few, many or a class for expanded clones.

abundance: .; j_gene: TRBJ2-3; v_gene: TRBV10-3; d_gene: TRBD2; CDR3nt: TGTGCCATCAGTGGTGGACTAGCGGGTCGGGATACGCAGTATTTT; CDR3aa: CAISGGLAGRDTQYF
abundance: .; j_gene: TRBJ2-5; v_gene: TRBV7-8; d_gene: .; CDR3nt: TGTGCCAGCAGCAAATACCTCAGGCAGACCCAGTACTTC; CDR3aa: CASSKYLRQTQYF
abundance: once; j_gene: TRBJ1-2; v_gene: TRBV6-5; d_gene: .; CDR3nt: TGTGCCAGCAGGGCCAGAAACAGGGTGTATGGCTACACCTTC; CDR3aa: CASRARNRVYGYTF
abundance: .; j_gene: TRBJ2-2; v_gene: TRBV7-3; d_gene: TRBD1; CDR3nt: TGTGCCAGCAGCATTACAGGGGGCTCGAACACCGGGGAGCTGTTTTTT; CDR3aa: CASSITGGSNTGELFF
abundance: once; j_gene: TRBJ2-3; v_gene: TRBV11-2; d_gene: .; CDR3nt: TGTGCCAGCAGCCTGTGGGGGGGCACAGATACGCAGTATTTT; CDR3aa: CASSLWGGTDTQYF
abundance: .; j_gene: TRBJ1-1; v_gene: TRBV4-1; d_gene: .; CDR3nt: TGCGCCAGCAGCACAGGGAAAATGAACACTGAAGCTTTCTTT; CDR3aa: CASSTGKMNTEAFF
abundance: .; j_gene: TRBJ2-7; v_gene: TRBV18; d_gene: TRBD1; CDR3nt: TGTGCCAGCTCACCATGGAGGTCAGGGGGCGCCTACGAGCAGTACTTC; CDR3aa: CASSPWRSGGAYEQYF
abundance: once; j_gene: TRBJ2-7; v_gene: TRBV27; d_gene: .; CDR3nt: TGTGCCAGCAGCTACTACTTGGACAGAGCGAAGCAGTACTTC; CDR3aa: CASSYYLDRAKQYF
abundance: .; j_gene: TRBJ2-4; v_gene: TRBV11-3; d_gene: .; CDR3nt: TGTGCCAGCAGCTTAGCGGGGATTCAGTACTTC; CDR3aa: CASSLAGIQYF
abundance: .; j_gene: TRBJ1-1; v_gene: TRBV7-6; d_gene: TRBD1; CDR3nt: TGTGCCAGCAGTCAGACAGGGGTCGCTGAAGCTTTCTTT; CDR3aa: CASSQTGVAEAFF
abundance: once; j_gene: TRBJ2-2; v_gene: TRBV29-1; d_gene: TRBD1; CDR3nt: TGCAGCGTTGTTCGTCCCGGGTTCGGGACAGGGGGCCCCGGGGAGCTGTTTTTT; CDR3aa: CSVVRPGFGTGGPGELFF
abundance: .; j_gene: TRBJ2-7; v_gene: TRBV7-3; d_gene: TRBD1; CDR3nt: TGTGCCAGCAGCCCCCCGACAGGGGTCATCTACGAGCAGTACTTC; CDR3aa: CASSPPTGVIYEQYF
abundance: .; j_gene: TRBJ2-2; v_gene: TRBV27; d_gene: TRBD1; CDR3nt: TGTGCCAGCAGGTCCGGGACAGGGGGTTACACCGGGGAGCTGTTTTTT; CDR3aa: CASRSGTGGYTGELFF
abundance: few; j_gene: TRBJ1-1; v_gene: TRBV6-5; d_gene: .; CDR3nt: TGTGCCAGCAGTTACGGTCACAGGATACTGAACACTGAAGCTTTCTTT; CDR3aa: CASSYGHRILNTEAFF
abundance: few; j_gene: TRBJ1-5; v_gene: TRBV14; d_gene: .; CDR3nt: TGTGCCAGCAGCTTTATCAATCAGCCCCAGCATTTT; CDR3aa: CASSFINQPQHF
abundance: .; j_gene: TRBJ2-1; v_gene: TRBV5-1; d_gene: .; CDR3nt: TGCGCCAGGGATCTAGCGTCCTACAATGAGCAGTTCTTC; CDR3aa: CARDLASYNEQFF
abundance: .; j_gene: TRBJ2-7; v_gene: TRBV4-1; d_gene: TRBD2; CDR3nt: TGCGCCAGCAGCCGACGTACTAGCGGCAACTACGAGCAGTACTTC; CDR3aa: CASSRRTSGNYEQYF
abundance: .; j_gene: TRBJ1-1; v_gene: TRBV5-4; d_gene: .; CDR3nt: TGTGCCGGCAGGGCGGGACCGAACACTGAAGCTTTCTTT; CDR3aa: CAGRAGPNTEAFF
abundance: few; j_gene: TRBJ1-2; v_gene: TRBV7-2; d_gene: .; CDR3nt: TGTGCCAGCAGCTTAGTGGCCCAGGACTATGGCTACACCTTC; CDR3aa: CASSLVAQDYGYTF
abundance: .; j_gene: TRBJ1-2; v_gene: TRBV4-1; d_gene: .; CDR3nt: TGCGCCAGCAGCCAAGTCGGCAGGGACTATGGCTACACCTTC; CDR3aa: CASSQVGRDYGYTF